The sample holds a few counts of the clone carrying this T cell receptor (beta chain). From germline, CDR1 is SQVTM and CDR2 ANQGSEA. This CDR3 has 11 amino acids. The ends were cut back, 7 bases at V and 2 bases at J, with 8 bases in the middle. The data stem from a study of regulatory T cells in long-lasting Graves disease. According to the study, TCR beta libraries were built with iRepertoire HTBI primers and CDR3-region Arm-PCR. MiXCR was run by TCRdb on the multiplex PCR reads, yielding one entry per CDR3 protein. The data hold about 540,000 distinct CDR3 sequences, with approximately 15% observed a single time. Time point here: newly diagnosed GD, antithyroid drugs for less than 3 months. Scientists built the TCR library using RNA that was extracted from PBMCs. A further study also used this sample, focusing on T cells in Graves' hyperthyroidism and ophthalmopathy.

This clonotype was sampled from a man aged 30 to 39 with Graves disease. The chain uses TRBV29-1 and TRBJ1-2; no firm D call. Source: peripheral blood mononuclear cells (PBMCs), taken at new diagnosis, from a patient treated with antithyroid drugs. The CDR3 reads CSAPENYGYTF. The CDR3 DNA sequence: TGCAGCGCCCCCGAGAACTATGGCTACACCTTC.